This TCR beta chain is drawn from a study of T cell responses to AZD1222 COVID-19 vaccine. Study-level points and caveats: White British people made up most donors, females outnumbered males, and clonal diversity was possibly underestimated.

Using immunoSEQ multiplex PCR, the repertoire was profiled, and TCRdb retains in-frame clones only, with some absent. The sample contains 100,000 to 150,000 clones, about nine tenths of which appear only once. Of note for this clone: Its antigen is currently unknown.

This clonotype was sampled from an adult in good health. The sequenced sample was peripheral blood, obtained on day 0 of AZD1222 vaccination.

The DNA for the CDR3 is TGTGCCAGCAGCAACAGCCAGGGCTCTGGCTACACCTTC. Its protein is CASSNSQGSGYTF. The chain combines TRBV6-5 with TRBJ1-2; TRBD1 might be the D (5 bases). CDR1 is MNHEY, CDR2 SVGAGI, per germline. The CDR3 totals 13 residues. V was pared by 6 bases and J by 7 bases, with 15 bases between.